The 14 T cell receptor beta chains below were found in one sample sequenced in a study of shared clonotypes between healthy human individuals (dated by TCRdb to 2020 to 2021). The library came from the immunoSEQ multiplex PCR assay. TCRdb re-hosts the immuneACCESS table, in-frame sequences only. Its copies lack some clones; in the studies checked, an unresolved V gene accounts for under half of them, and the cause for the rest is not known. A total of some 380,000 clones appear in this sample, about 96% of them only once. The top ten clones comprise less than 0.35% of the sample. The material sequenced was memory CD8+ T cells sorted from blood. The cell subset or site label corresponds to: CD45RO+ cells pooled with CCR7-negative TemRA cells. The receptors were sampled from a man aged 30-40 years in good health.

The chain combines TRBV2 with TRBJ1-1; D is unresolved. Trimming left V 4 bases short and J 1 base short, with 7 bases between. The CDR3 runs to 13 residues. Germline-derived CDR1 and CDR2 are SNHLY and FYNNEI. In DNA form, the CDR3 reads TGTGCCAGCAGTGTCTGGGAGAACACTGAAGCTTTCTTT. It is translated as CASSVWENTEAFF. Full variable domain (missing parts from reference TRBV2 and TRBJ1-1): EPEVTQTPSHQVTQMGQEVILRCVPISNHLYFYWYRQILGQKVEFLVSFYNNEISEKSEIFDDQFSVERPDGSNFTLKIRSTKLEDSAMYFCASSVWENTEAFFGQGTRLTVV.

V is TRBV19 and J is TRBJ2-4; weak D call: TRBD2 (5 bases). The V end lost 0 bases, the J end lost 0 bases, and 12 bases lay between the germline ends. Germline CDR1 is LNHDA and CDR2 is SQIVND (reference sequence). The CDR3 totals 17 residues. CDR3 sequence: CASSIDWTQLAKNIQYF. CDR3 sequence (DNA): TGTGCCAGTAGTATAGATTGGACTCAACTAGCCAAAAACATTCAGTACTTC.

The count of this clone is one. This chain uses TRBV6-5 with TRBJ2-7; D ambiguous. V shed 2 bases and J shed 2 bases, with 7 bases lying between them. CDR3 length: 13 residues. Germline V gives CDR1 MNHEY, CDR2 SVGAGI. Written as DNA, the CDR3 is TGTGCCAGCAGTTACGCAGACGCCTACGAGCAGTACTTC. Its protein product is CASSYADAYEQYF.

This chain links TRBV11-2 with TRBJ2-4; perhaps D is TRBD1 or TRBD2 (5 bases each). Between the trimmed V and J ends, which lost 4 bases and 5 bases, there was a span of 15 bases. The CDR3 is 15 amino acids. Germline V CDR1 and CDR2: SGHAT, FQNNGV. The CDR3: CASSSHRGRENIQYF. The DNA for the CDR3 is TGTGCCAGCAGCTCCCACCGGGGACGGGAAAACATTCAGTACTTC.

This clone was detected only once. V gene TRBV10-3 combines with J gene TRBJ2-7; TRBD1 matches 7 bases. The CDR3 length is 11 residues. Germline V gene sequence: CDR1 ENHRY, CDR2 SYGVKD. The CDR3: CVTGDGYEQYF. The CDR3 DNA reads TGTGTAACAGGGGATGGGTACGAGCAGTACTTC.

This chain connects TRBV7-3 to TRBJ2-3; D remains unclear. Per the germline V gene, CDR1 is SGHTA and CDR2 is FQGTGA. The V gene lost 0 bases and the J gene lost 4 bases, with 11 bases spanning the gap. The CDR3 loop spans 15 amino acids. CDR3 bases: TGTGCCAGCAGCTTAACGGGCCTCAGCCCAGATACGCAGTATTTT. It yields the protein CASSLTGLSPDTQYF.

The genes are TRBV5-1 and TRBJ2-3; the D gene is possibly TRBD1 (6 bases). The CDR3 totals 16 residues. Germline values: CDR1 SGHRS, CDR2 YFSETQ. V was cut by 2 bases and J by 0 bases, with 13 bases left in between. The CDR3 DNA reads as TGCGCCAGCAGCTTCGGACAGCTTTCTAGCACAGATACGCAGTATTTT. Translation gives CASSFGQLSSTDTQYF.

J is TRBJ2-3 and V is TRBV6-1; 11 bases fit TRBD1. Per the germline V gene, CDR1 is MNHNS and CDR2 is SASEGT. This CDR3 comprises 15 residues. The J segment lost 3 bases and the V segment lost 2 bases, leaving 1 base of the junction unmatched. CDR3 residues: CASSEWDRGTDTQYF. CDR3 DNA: TGTGCCAGCAGTGAATGGGACAGGGGGACAGATACGCAGTATTTT.

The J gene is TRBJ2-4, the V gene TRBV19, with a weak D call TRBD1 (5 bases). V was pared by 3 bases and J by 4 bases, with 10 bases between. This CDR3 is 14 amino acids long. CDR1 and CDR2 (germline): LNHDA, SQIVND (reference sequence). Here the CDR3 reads CASSMGRYKNIQYF. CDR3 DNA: TGTGCCAGTAGTATGGGGCGGTATAAAAACATTCAGTACTTC.

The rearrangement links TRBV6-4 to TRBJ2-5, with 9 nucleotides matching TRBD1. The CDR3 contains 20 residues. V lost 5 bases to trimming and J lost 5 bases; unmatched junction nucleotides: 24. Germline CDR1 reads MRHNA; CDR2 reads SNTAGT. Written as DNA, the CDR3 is TGTGCCAGCAGTTTAGCCGGGACAGGGCGATTCCACAAATTGCCGGAGACCCAGTACTTC. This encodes CASSLAGTGRFHKLPETQYF.

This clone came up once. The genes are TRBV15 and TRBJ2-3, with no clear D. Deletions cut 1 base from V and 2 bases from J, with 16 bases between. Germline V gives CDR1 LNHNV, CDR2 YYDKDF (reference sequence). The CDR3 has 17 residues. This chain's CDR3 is CATSRVLGLTLTDTQYF. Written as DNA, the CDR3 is TGTGCCACCAGCAGAGTACTCGGGTTAACCCTCACAGATACGCAGTATTTT.

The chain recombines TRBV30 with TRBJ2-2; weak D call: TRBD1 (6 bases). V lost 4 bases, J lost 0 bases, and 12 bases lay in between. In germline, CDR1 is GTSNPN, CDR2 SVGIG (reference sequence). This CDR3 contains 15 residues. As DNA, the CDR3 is TGTGCCTGGATCCCAGGGGCGGCGAACACCGGGGAGCTGTTTTTT. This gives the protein CAWIPGAANTGELFF.

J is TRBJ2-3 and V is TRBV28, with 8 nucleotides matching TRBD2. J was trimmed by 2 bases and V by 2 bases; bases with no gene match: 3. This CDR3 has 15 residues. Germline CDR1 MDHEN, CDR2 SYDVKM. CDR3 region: CASSLTSGFTDTQYF. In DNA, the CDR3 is TGTGCCAGCAGTTTAACTAGCGGTTTCACAGATACGCAGTATTTT. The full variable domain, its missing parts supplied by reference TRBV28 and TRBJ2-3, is DVKVTQSSRYLVKRTGEKVFLECVQDMDHENMFWYRQDPGLGLRLIYFSYDVKMKEKGDIPEGYSVSREKKERFSLILESASTNQTSMYLCASSLTSGFTDTQYFGPGTRLTVL.

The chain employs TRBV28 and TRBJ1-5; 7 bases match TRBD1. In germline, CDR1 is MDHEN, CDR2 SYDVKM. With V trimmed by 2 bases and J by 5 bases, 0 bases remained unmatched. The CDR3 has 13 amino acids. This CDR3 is CASSLQGDQPQHF. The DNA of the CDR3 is TGTGCCAGCAGTTTACAGGGGGATCAGCCCCAGCATTTT.